There are a few counts of the clone carrying this TCR beta chain. This entry is derived from a study of shared clonotypes between healthy human individuals. V lost 6 bases and J lost 5, with 8 bases in between. This CDR3 spans 12 amino acids. Germline lookup yields CDR1 MNHEY and CDR2 SVGAGI. Partitioning of CD4+ cells yielded a CD45RA+ naive subset and a CD45RA-negative memory subset. Clones were sequenced by immunoSEQ multiplex PCR, and TCRdb holds only the in-frame ones, with some missing. Of more than 2 million clones in the sample, nearly 97% were seen once. This TCR was sampled from a man aged 18-30 years in good health. The chain carries TRBV6-5 and TRBJ1-5; D is possibly TRBD1 (5 bases). The sample consisted of naive CD4+ T cells sorted from blood. The subset was: CD45RA+ positively selected. The CDR3: CASRGRDQPQHF. Here the CDR3 DNA reads TGTGCCAGCAGGGGCAGGGATCAGCCCCAGCATTTT.